This entry concerns a single T cell receptor (beta chain). Antigen: not known. This sample was included in a study of response to subunit inactivated influenza vaccine. Study-level points and caveats: The authors put forward the suggestion that each seasonal influenza vaccination may bring in only a limited number of new T cells.

TCRdb itself ran the RT-PCR reads through MiXCR, one entry per CDR3 protein. The sample yields about 780,000 distinct CDR3 sequences, around a sixth seen once. Unmatched junction bases numbered 8, after V lost 5 bases and J lost 2 bases. Germline V lookup: CDR1 KGHDR, CDR2 SFDVKD. The CDR3 contains 17 residues. The sequencing used PBMCs from blood, collected around 5 days after vaccination. The chain uses TRBV24-1 and TRBJ2-3; the match to TRBD2 covers 11 bases. This sequence was found in a man aged 50-59 years who received an inactivated influenza vaccine. The CDR3 protein is CATSGLTSGSPTDTQYF. The CDR3 DNA sequence: TGTGCCACCAGTGGTCTCACTAGCGGGAGTCCCACAGATACGCAGTATTTT.